Below, 18 T cell receptor beta chains from the same sample are listed, as sequenced in a study of blood T cell repertoires in COVID-19 (dated by TCRdb to 2020 to 2022). The library was generated by the immunoSEQ multiplex PCR assay. The table was pulled from immuneACCESS by TCRdb, which kept in-frame rearrangements only. Such tables lose some clones; where checked, under half of the loss comes from unresolved V genes, and the rest has no known cause. The sample has approximately 120,000 clones on record, 80% to 90% of them singletons. About 6.3% of the sample belongs to the ten largest clones. The sequencing sample was made of peripheral blood. These receptors all come from a man of 80 years or more with active or convalescent COVID-19.

The chain is built from TRBV12-3 or TRBV12-4 and TRBJ2-3; D not certain. CDR3 length equals 13 residues. Trimming cost V 6 bases and J 5 bases, with 12 bases left between them. CDR3: CASSPNRGDTQYF. The CDR3 DNA sequence: TGTGCCAGCAGCCCAAACCGCGGAGATACGCAGTATTTT.

The rearrangement uses TRBV18 and TRBJ1-2, with TRBD1 identical over 8 bases. The V and J ends lost 2 bases and 4 bases, in that order; junction bases with no gene match: 6. Germline V lookup: CDR1 KGHSH, CDR2 LQKENI. The CDR3 is made up of 15 amino acids. The DNA for the CDR3 is TGTGCCAGCTCACCATCAGCAGGGGGCATCTATGGCTACACCTTC. Encoded protein: CASSPSAGGIYGYTF.

The rearrangement uses TRBV6-4 and TRBJ1-6; TRBD1 agrees at 9 bases. The length of the CDR3 is 14 residues. With V trimmed by 8 bases and J by 7 bases, 6 bases remained unmatched. Germline V gene sequence: CDR1 MRHNA, CDR2 SNTAGT. The CDR3: CASSTGQGNSPLHF. DNA for the CDR3: TGTGCCAGCTCAACGGGACAGGGAAATTCACCCCTCCACTTT.

This chain connects TRBV19 to TRBJ1-1, with no clear D. The CDR3 covers 14 residues. V was clipped by 5 bases and J by 2 bases, with 12 bases between them. CDR1 and CDR2 from the germline V gene are LNHDA and SQIVND (reference sequence). In DNA, the CDR3 is TGTGCCAGTAGTGCGGGGTGGAGCAACACTGAAGCTTTCTTT. Amino acids: CASSAGWSNTEAFF.

This chain connects TRBV7-9 to TRBJ1-5; no clear D gene. Looked up from germline, CDR1 is SEHNR and CDR2 is FQNEAQ (reference sequence). V was pared by 1 base and J by 6 bases, with 7 bases between. This CDR3 contains 13 residues. Here the CDR3 reads CASSLGAGQPQHF. The CDR3 DNA sequence: TGTGCCAGCAGCTTAGGGGCGGGTCAGCCCCAGCATTTT.

V gene TRBV5-5 combines with J gene TRBJ2-6; 8 bases are a match to TRBD1. Germline CDR1 and CDR2: SGHKS and YYEKEE (reference sequence). The CDR3 has 17 residues. The trim removed 1 base at V and 1 base at J, leaving 4 bases unmatched. The CDR3 loop reads CASSLIQGGSGANVLTF. CDR3 DNA: TGTGCCAGCAGCTTGATACAGGGGGGATCTGGGGCCAACGTCCTGACTTTC.

The genes are TRBV2 and TRBJ2-3; 8 bases align to TRBD1. Germline-derived CDR1 and CDR2 are SNHLY and FYNNEI. V dropped 8 bases and J dropped 7; count of bases not matched to a gene: 8. This CDR3 region has 13 residues. DNA of the CDR3: TGTGCCAGCGGGGCAGGGGGCGCATATACGCAGTATTTT. It yields the protein CASGAGGAYTQYF.

V usage is TRBV13 and J usage is TRBJ2-1; 7 bases are shared with TRBD2. The CDR3 totals 14 residues. Germline assignment: CDR1 PRHDT and CDR2 FYEKMQ (reference sequence). The J segment lost 5 bases and the V segment lost 10 bases, leaving 11 bases of the junction unmatched. CDR3 DNA sequence: TGTGCCACCTACCCTCTGGCGGGGGACAATGAGCAGTTCTTC. Translating gives CATYPLAGDNEQFF.

The sample holds one count of this clone. This chain uses TRBV30 with TRBJ1-2; D uncertain. The germline gives CDR1 GTSNPN, CDR2 SVGIG (reference sequence). The CDR3 extends over 14 amino acids. V gave up 0 bases and J gave up 7 bases, with 15 bases separating them. The CDR3 bases are TGTGCCTGGAGTGTAAAAGGGTTCGCGGGTGGCTACACCTTC. Protein product: CAWSVKGFAGGYTF.

The V gene is TRBV13, the J gene TRBJ1-3; 9 bases line up with TRBD1. Germline CDR1 and CDR2: PRHDT and FYEKMQ (reference sequence). The CDR3 length is 17 residues. The V and J ends lost 5 bases and 2 bases, in that order; junction bases with no gene match: 10. CDR3 amino acids: CASSNLKRQGAGNTIYF. The CDR3 coding sequence is TGTGCCAGCAGCAACCTAAAACGACAGGGGGCTGGAAACACCATATATTTT.

J is TRBJ2-3 and V is TRBV19, with a tentative D call TRBD2 (6 bases). V was cut by 5 bases and J by 2 bases, with 14 bases left in between. CDR3 length: 15 amino acids. CDR1 is LNHDA, CDR2 SQIVND, per germline (reference sequence). The CDR3 bases are TGTGCCAGTAGTGGGGGGAGGTCTCCCACAGATACGCAGTATTTT. This translates into CASSGGRSPTDTQYF.

The chain couples TRBV7-2 to TRBJ2-7; 9 bases line up with TRBD2. CDR1 SGHTA and CDR2 FQGNSA come from the germline V gene. With 5 bases clipped from V and 2 bases from J, the junction kept 7 bases outside the gene matches. The CDR3 runs 15 residues. This CDR3 reads CASSPRPSGTYEQYF. The CDR3 region has the DNA TGTGCCAGCAGCCCTAGACCTAGCGGGACCTACGAGCAGTACTTC.

The genes are TRBV9 and TRBJ2-1; D gene uncertain. The CDR3 sequence is 14 residues long. Germline CDR1 is SGDLS and CDR2 is YYNGEE. Trimming pared 1 base from V and 4 bases from J, leaving 9 bases between. CDR3 sequence (DNA): TGTGCCAGCAGCGTAAGTTCCGGTTACAATGAGCAGTTCTTC. Protein: CASSVSSGYNEQFF.

This clone was found once. V and J are TRBV7-3 and TRBJ2-2; TRBD2 might be the D (5 bases). V dropped 5 bases and J dropped 4 bases, with 11 bases sitting between them. The germline V gene encodes CDR1 SGHTA and CDR2 FQGTGA. CDR3 length: 14 residues. Here the CDR3 DNA reads TGTGCCAGCAGCCCCACTAGAAGCACCGGGGAGCTGTTTTTT. It codes for CASSPTRSTGELFF.

This chain joins TRBV2 and TRBJ2-5, with 12 bases aligning to TRBD2. The germline V gene has CDR1 SNHLY and CDR2 FYNNEI. The CDR3 sequence is 13 residues long. The ends lost 8 bases at V and 5 bases at J; junction bases unmatched: 3. The CDR3 region is CASGGTSGETQYF. For the CDR3, the DNA is TGTGCCAGCGGCGGGACTAGCGGGGAGACCCAGTACTTC.

The chain has TRBV12-5 and TRBJ1-5; 10 nucleotides align to TRBD1. The J segment lost 6 bases and the V segment lost 1 base, leaving 6 bases of the junction unmatched. Germline-derived CDR1 and CDR2 are LGHNT and FRNRAP. CDR3 length: 16 amino acids. CDR3 in amino acids: CASGLEEGQGFQPQHF. As DNA, the CDR3 is TGTGCTAGTGGTTTGGAGGAGGGACAGGGGTTTCAGCCCCAGCATTTT.

The rearrangement uses TRBV6-2 or TRBV6-3 and TRBJ2-1, with D possibly matching TRBD1 (5 bases). Between the trimmed V and J ends, which lost 4 bases and 3 bases, there was a span of 7 bases. The CDR3 covers 13 residues. The germline gives CDR1 MNHEY, CDR2 SVGEGT. Written as DNA, the CDR3 is TGTGCCAGCAGTTCCGACAGCTACAATGAGCAGTTCTTC. Its translation: CASSSDSYNEQFF.

The rearrangement links TRBV30 to TRBJ1-4; no definite D call. Trimming stripped 3 bases from V and 7 bases from J, with 12 bases between. This CDR3 has 13 amino acids. CDR1 GTSNPN and CDR2 SVGIG come from the germline V gene (reference sequence). The CDR3 DNA reads as TGTGCCTGGAGGCCCAGGATTAGTGAAAAACTGTTTTTT. As protein: CAWRPRISEKLFF.